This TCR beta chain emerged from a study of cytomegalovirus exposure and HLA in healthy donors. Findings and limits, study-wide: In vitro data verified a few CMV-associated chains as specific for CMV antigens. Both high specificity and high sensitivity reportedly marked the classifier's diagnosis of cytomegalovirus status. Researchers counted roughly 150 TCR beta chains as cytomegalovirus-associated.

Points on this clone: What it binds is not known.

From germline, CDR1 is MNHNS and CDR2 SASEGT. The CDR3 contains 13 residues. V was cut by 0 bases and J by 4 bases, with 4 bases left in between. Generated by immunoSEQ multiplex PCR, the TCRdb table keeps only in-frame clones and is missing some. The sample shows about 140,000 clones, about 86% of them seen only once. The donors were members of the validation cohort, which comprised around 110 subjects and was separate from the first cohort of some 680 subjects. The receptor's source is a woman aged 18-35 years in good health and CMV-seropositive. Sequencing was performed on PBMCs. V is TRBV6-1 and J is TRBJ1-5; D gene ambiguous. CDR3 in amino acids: CASSEAQNQPQHF. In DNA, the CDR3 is TGTGCCAGCAGTGAAGCCCAGAATCAGCCCCAGCATTTT.